The sequence of this TCR beta chain was determined in a study of blood T cell repertoires in COVID-19. Study details: The samples span acute and convalescent COVID-19 from the United States, Italy and Spain. PBMCs, B-cell-depleted T cells, or T cells provided the cDNA or gDNA that made up the material.

Germline V lookup: CDR1 MNHEY, CDR2 SVGAGI. The CDR3 sequence is 14 residues long. Between the trimmed V and J ends, which lost 6 bases and 6 bases, there was a span of 15 bases. As processed by the authors: Estimation of nucleated cell counts relied on the amplification of reference gene primers. Assay used: immunoSEQ multiplex PCR; TCRdb lists only in-frame clones, some missing. Clone size and V and J calls were adopted from that table, with D and trimming inferred from the DNA. The data hold some 47,000 clones, with 87% observed a single time. The sequence derives from a woman of 80 years or more in a cohort sampled during active or convalescent COVID-19. The chain is built from TRBV6-5 and TRBJ2-4; unclear D gene. Input material: peripheral blood. The CDR3 coding sequence is TGTGCCAGCAGCGCTGGCGGTGCCGTAAACATTCAGTACTTC. This gives the protein CASSAGGAVNIQYF.